This TCR beta chain was identified during a study of CD8 T cells in Susac syndrome. The CDR3 runs 13 residues. V lost 4 bases and J lost 8; bases outside the gene matches: 6. Germline CDR1 reads GTSNPN; CDR2 reads SVGIG (reference sequence). cDNA came from roughly 0.5 to 1 ug RNA primed by random hexamers. Amplification of TCR beta CDR3 spanned 54 Vbeta and 13 Jbeta via immunoSEQ multiplex PCR. TCRdb passed the immunoSEQ multiplex PCR reads through MiXCR, listing each CDR3 protein once. The table lists 150,000 to 200,000 distinct CDR3 sequences, around 94% of them singletons. The J gene is TRBJ1-1, the V gene TRBV30; the match to TRBD1 covers 11 bases. The receptor's source is a human donor in good health. The specimen sequenced was CD4+ T cells from PBMCs. CDR3 amino acids: CAWNPGTGGEAFF. DNA of the CDR3: TGTGCCTGGAATCCAGGGACAGGGGGAGAAGCTTTCTTT. Combining the CDR3 with reference TRBV30 and TRBJ1-1 gives the whole variable domain SQTIHQWPATLVQPVGSPLSLECTVEGTSNPNLYWYRQAAGRGLQLLFYSVGIGQISSEVPQNLSASRPQDRQFILSSKKLLLSDSGFYLCAWNPGTGGEAFFGQGTRLTVV.